The present TCR beta chain was sequenced within a study of T cell responses to AZD1222 COVID-19 vaccine. Assay used: immunoSEQ multiplex PCR; TCRdb lists only in-frame clones, some missing. The data show about 200,000 clones, with over 85% seen just once and around 3.6% held by the top ten. Per germline, CDR1 MDHEN and CDR2 SYDVKM. The V and J ends lost 1 base and 9 bases respectively, with 19 bases between them. The CDR3 is 17 residues long. The origin of this receptor is an adult who received the MenACWY meningococcal vaccine as a control. The rearrangement joins TRBV28 to TRBJ1-6; D is perhaps TRBD1 (6 bases). Sequencing used peripheral blood, obtained 28 days after the second dose of the MenACWY control vaccine. Written as DNA, the CDR3 is TGTGCCAGCAGTTTATTATTGCGTACAGGGCTTCCTTCACCCCTCCACTTT. Protein product: CASSLLLRTGLPSPLHF.